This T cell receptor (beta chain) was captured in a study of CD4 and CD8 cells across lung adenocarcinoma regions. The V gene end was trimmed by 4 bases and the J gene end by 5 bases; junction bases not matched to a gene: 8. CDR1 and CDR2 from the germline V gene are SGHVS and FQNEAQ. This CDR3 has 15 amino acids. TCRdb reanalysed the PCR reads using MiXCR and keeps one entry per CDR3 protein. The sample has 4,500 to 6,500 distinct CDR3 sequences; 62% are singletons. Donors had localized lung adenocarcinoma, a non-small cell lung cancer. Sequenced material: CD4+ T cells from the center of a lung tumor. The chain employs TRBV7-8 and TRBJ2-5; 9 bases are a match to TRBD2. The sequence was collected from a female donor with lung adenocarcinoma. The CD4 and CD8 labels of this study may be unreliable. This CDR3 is CASSSLAGAGETQYF. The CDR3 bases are TGTGCCAGCAGCTCGTTAGCGGGAGCGGGGGAGACCCAGTACTTC.